The text below deals with one TCR beta chain. Antigen specificity is unknown. This specimen belongs to a study of OX40 agonist ivuxolimab in advanced cancers. Study-level information: Age averaged about 60 years (range about 23 to 80), and 82.7% were male. Study findings and constraints: Some patients who did not respond also had low normalized T-cell clonal expansion. Partial responders receiving 0.1-3.0 mg/kg showed among the lowest clonal expansion.

Generated by immunoSEQ multiplex PCR, the TCRdb table keeps only in-frame clones and is missing some. Of roughly 46,000 clones listed, 70% to 90% were seen once; the top ten hold about 0.68%. The V and J ends lost 0 bases and 1 base, in that order; junction bases with no gene match: 9. Germline assignment: CDR1 SGHKS and CDR2 YYEKEE (reference sequence). The CDR3 has 18 residues. The receptor comes from an adult with an advanced solid tumor such as melanoma, head and neck, liver or kidney cancer. The sample here was CD4+ or CD8+ T cells sorted from blood, taken in a trial of the OX40 agonist ivuxolimab. This sequence joins TRBV5-5 and TRBJ1-5; 8 bases are a match to TRBD1. The CDR3 region is CASSLGTRTGFSNQPQHF. CDR3 DNA sequence: TGTGCCAGCAGCTTGGGAACCAGGACAGGGTTCAGCAATCAGCCCCAGCATTTT.